This T cell receptor beta chain appears in the sequencing data of a study of shared clonotypes between healthy human individuals. Overall study: The cohort comprised a couple of women and a few men. Their ages spanned 18 to 49 years.

The V gene end was trimmed by 0 bases and the J gene end by 5 bases; junction bases not matched to a gene: 2. CDR1 is SGHRS and CDR2 is YFSETQ in the germline V gene. The CDR3 loop spans 15 amino acids. The method was immunoSEQ multiplex PCR; TCRdb's version includes in-frame clones alone and lacks a portion of them. Here the sample spans about 490,000 clones, 79% being singletons. Findings and caveats of the study: Only blood was sampled, and tissue TCR repertoires likely differ from blood ones.

A word on this clone: Antigen specificity is unknown.

The chain joins TRBV5-1 to TRBJ1-5; 10 nucleotides agree with TRBD1. Sequenced sample: PBMCs. The source is a woman in her thirties or forties in good health. Some clones in this sample may be carry-over from other donors' samples. In DNA, the CDR3 is TGCGCCAGCAGCTTGGGGACAGGGGGGGATCAGCCCCAGCATTTT. This translates into CASSLGTGGDQPQHF.